A single sample gave rise to the 26 T cell receptor beta chains below, sequenced in a study of T cell responses to AZD1222 COVID-19 vaccine. The table came from immunoSEQ multiplex PCR; TCRdb's copy has only in-frame clones and leaves some out. The repertoire includes about 87,000 clones, around nine tenths of them detected once, and around 3% sits in the top ten. The source was peripheral blood, collected on day 0 of AZD1222 vaccination. These receptors all stem from an adult in good health.

The V call is TRBV6-1, the J call TRBJ1-1, with a possible D match to TRBD1 (6 bases). Germline lookup yields CDR1 MNHNS and CDR2 SASEGT. The length of the CDR3 is 15 residues. Trimming left V 3 bases short and J 0 bases short, with 11 bases between. The CDR3 region has the DNA TGTGCCAGCAGTGACGGACAGTTAGTGAACACTGAAGCTTTCTTT. This codes for CASSDGQLVNTEAFF.

This clone was recorded a few times. This rearrangement joins TRBV5-1 to TRBJ2-1; D is unclear. In germline, CDR1 is SGHRS, CDR2 YFSETQ. This CDR3 has 14 amino acids. Trimming took off 4 bases at V and 0 bases at J, with 8 bases between the two ends. The CDR3 coding sequence is TGCGCCAGCAGCGGGGTAAGCTCCTACAATGAGCAGTTCTTC. It translates to CASSGVSSYNEQFF.

The chain recombines TRBV9 with TRBJ2-5; TRBD2 aligns across 9 bases. This CDR3 is 17 amino acids long. Germline values: CDR1 SGDLS, CDR2 YYNGEE. Unmatched junction bases numbered 14, after V lost 3 bases and J lost 5 bases. CDR3 amino acids: CASSEGSAGGGGETQYF. CDR3 DNA: TGTGCCAGCAGCGAGGGTTCAGCGGGAGGTGGTGGTGAGACCCAGTACTTC.

In its sample, this clone was seen once. The chain uses TRBV12-3 or TRBV12-4 and TRBJ1-1; D unclear. This CDR3 contains 13 residues. V was trimmed by 2 bases and J by 1 base, leaving 5 bases between them. For the CDR3, the DNA is TGTGCCAGCAGTTTACAACAGAACACTGAAGCTTTCTTT. Its translation: CASSLQQNTEAFF.

The chain joins TRBV4-3 to TRBJ2-6; the match to TRBD1 covers 7 bases. From germline, CDR1 is LGHNA and CDR2 YSLEER. V shed 0 bases and J 3 bases; nucleotides not matched to a gene: 2. The CDR3 is 16 residues long. The CDR3 coding sequence is TGCGCCAGCAGCCAAGACTCAGGGGGTGGGGCCAACGTCCTGACTTTC. Translating it yields CASSQDSGGGANVLTF.

CDR3 sequence (DNA): TGTGCCATCAGTGACCGGGACAGAACCGCTAACTATGGCTACACCTTC. Its translation: CAISDRDRTANYGYTF. V is TRBV10-3 and J is TRBJ1-2, with 7 bases matching TRBD1. The CDR3 has 16 residues. Germline lookup yields CDR1 ENHRY and CDR2 SYGVKD. V shed 3 bases and J 0 bases; nucleotides not matched to a gene: 7.

CDR3 nucleotide sequence: TGTGCCAGCAGCCCCTCGCACCAAACCACCGCTGAGCAGTTCTTC. Protein product: CASSPSHQTTAEQFF. J is TRBJ2-1 and V is TRBV11-2; D not resolved. Germline values: CDR1 SGHAT, CDR2 FQNNGV. The V end lost 5 bases, the J end lost 9 bases, and 20 bases lay between the germline ends. The CDR3 is 15 amino acids.

This rearrangement joins TRBV5-1 to TRBJ2-3; possible D gene TRBD2, 6 bases. The CDR3 is 15 residues long. Germline V gene sequence: CDR1 SGHRS, CDR2 YFSETQ. V was shortened by 3 bases and J by 7 bases, with 18 bases between the two germline ends. As DNA, the CDR3 is TGCGCCAGCAGCTCGGGGTCCGGGACTTTAAATACGCAGTATTTT. This translates into CASSSGSGTLNTQYF.

This clone occurred once. The chain has TRBV11-2 and TRBJ2-2; 7 bases are a match to TRBD2. V dropped 5 bases and J dropped 1; count of bases not matched to a gene: 7. CDR3 length: 16 residues. CDR1 and CDR2 (germline): SGHAT, FQNNGV. DNA for the CDR3: TGTGCCAGCAGCATACGGGGGGACGGGAACACCGGGGAGCTGTTTTTT. Translating gives CASSIRGDGNTGELFF.

The chain has TRBV6-5 and TRBJ1-4, with 8 positions matching TRBD1. CDR1 MNHEY and CDR2 SVGAGI come from the germline V gene. V lost 6 bases to trimming and J lost 7 bases; unmatched junction nucleotides: 10. The CDR3 length is 15 residues. This chain's CDR3 is CASSYGQGAGEKLFF. DNA of the CDR3: TGTGCCAGCAGCTACGGACAGGGAGCGGGTGAAAAACTGTTTTTT.

The chain carries TRBV7-8 and TRBJ2-7, with 8 nucleotides matching TRBD1. The CDR3 runs 16 residues. Germline CDR1 is SGHVS and CDR2 is FQNEAQ. V lost 0 bases and J lost 6; bases outside the gene matches: 10. The CDR3 here is CASSLAPGQGLREQYF. The CDR3 DNA reads as TGTGCCAGCAGCTTAGCGCCCGGACAGGGACTTCGCGAGCAGTACTTC.

This clone occurred a few times. The chain couples TRBV30 to TRBJ1-2; D gene unclear. This CDR3 is built from 14 residues. The V end was cut by 4 bases, the J end by 3 bases, with 15 bases between. Germline lookup yields CDR1 GTSNPN and CDR2 SVGIG (reference sequence). The CDR3 bases are TGTGCCTGGAAGGGAGTAGGGTTCGACTATGGCTACACCTTC. It yields the protein CAWKGVGFDYGYTF.

The chain carries TRBV30 and TRBJ1-1; no definite D call. Trimming cost V 2 bases and J 1 base, with 14 bases left between them. Germline lookup yields CDR1 GTSNPN and CDR2 SVGIG (reference sequence). The CDR3 sequence is 15 residues long. CDR3 protein: CAWSPAGDWNTEAFF. The DNA of the CDR3 is TGTGCCTGGAGTCCGGCCGGGGATTGGAACACTGAAGCTTTCTTT.

V is TRBV15 and J is TRBJ1-5; maybe TRBD1 (5 bases). The germline CDR1 and CDR2 sequences are LNHNV and YYDKDF (reference sequence). There are 14 residues in the CDR3. Trimming pared 7 bases from V and 3 bases from J, leaving 13 bases between. The DNA of the CDR3 is TGTGCCACCAAGGGGAATCTCCCCAATCAGCCCCAGCATTTT. It is translated as CATKGNLPNQPQHF. The full variable domain, rest sourced from reference TRBV15 and TRBJ1-5, is DAMVIQNPRYQVTQFGKPVTLSCSQTLNHNVMYWYQQKSSQAPKLLFHYYDKDFNNEADTPDNFQSRRPNTSFCFLDIRSPGLGDTAMYLCATKGNLPNQPQHFGDGTRLSIL.

V and J are TRBV7-2 and TRBJ2-1; no definite D call. With 4 bases removed from V and 13 bases from J, the gap between germline ends came to 17 bases. The CDR3 length is 13 residues. Germline V lookup: CDR1 SGHTA, CDR2 FQGNSA. The CDR3 spells CASSSGLLSTQFF. For the CDR3, the DNA is TGTGCCAGCAGCTCCGGTTTGTTATCAACTCAGTTCTTC.

J is TRBJ2-3 and V is TRBV6-4, with D perhaps TRBD2 (6 bases). The CDR3 spans 15 residues. Germline V lookup: CDR1 MRHNA, CDR2 SNTAGT. The ends were cut back, 0 bases at V and 6 bases at J, with 13 bases in the middle. The CDR3 spells CASSDSAGPQDTQYF. Written as DNA, the CDR3 is TGTGCCAGCAGTGACTCGGCGGGACCACAGGATACGCAGTATTTT.

The genes are TRBV3-1 (or the pseudogene TRBV3-2) and TRBJ1-2; 10 bases map to TRBD1. Losses at the gene ends were 7 bases for V and 4 bases for J; bases not matched to a gene: 9. CDR3 length: 15 residues. CDR1 is LGHDT and CDR2 is YNNKEL in the germline V gene (reference sequence). The CDR3, as DNA: TGTGCCAGCACCCCTCGTGGACAGGGGGGCTATGGCTACACCTTC. This sequence encodes CASTPRGQGGYGYTF.

This chain links TRBV29-1 with TRBJ1-1; D is undetermined. Germline assignment: CDR1 SQVTM and CDR2 ANQGSEA. Between the trimmed V and J ends, which lost 1 base and 8 bases, there was a span of 8 bases. The CDR3 contains 11 residues. The CDR3 DNA sequence: TGCAGCGTTGAAGGGGTCGGGGAAGCTTTCTTT. As protein: CSVEGVGEAFF.

V gene TRBV2 combines with J gene TRBJ2-5; tentatively, D is TRBD1 (5 bases). Deletions cut 3 bases from V and 5 bases from J, with 16 bases between. The germline V gene encodes CDR1 SNHLY and CDR2 FYNNEI. The CDR3 totals 15 residues. Written as DNA, the CDR3 is TGTGCCAGCAGTGAGGGCAGGGCTTTATCGGAGACCCAGTACTTC. Its protein product is CASSEGRALSETQYF.

The gene calls are TRBV24-1 and TRBJ2-1; 15 positions match TRBD2. The CDR3 extends over 16 amino acids. CDR1 and CDR2 (germline): KGHDR, SFDVKD. The V and J ends lost 1 base and 7 bases, in that order; junction bases with no gene match: 1. Here the CDR3 DNA reads TGTGCCACCAGTGATTTCGGGACTAGCGGGAGGAATGAGCAGTTCTTC. It translates to CATSDFGTSGRNEQFF.

This chain links TRBV19 with TRBJ1-6; 10 positions agree with TRBD1. The germline V gene has CDR1 LNHDA and CDR2 SQIVND (reference sequence). After removal of 9 bases from V and 9 bases from J, the junction contained 8 bases not matched to a gene. The CDR3 runs 14 residues. CDR3 nucleotides: TGTGCCAGCCGACAGGGGGCGCTTGGTTCACCCCTCCACTTT. Its protein product is CASRQGALGSPLHF.

The chain has TRBV6-5 and TRBJ2-7; 7 nucleotides agree with TRBD2. The CDR3 sequence is 14 residues long. V gave up 7 bases and J gave up 5 bases; unmatched junction bases: 11. Looked up from germline, CDR1 is MNHEY and CDR2 is SVGAGI. The CDR3 bases are TGTGCCAGCACCACCGGACTAGTAGGGGACGAGCAGTACTTC. It is translated as CASTTGLVGDEQYF.

The chain carries TRBV4-1 and TRBJ2-2; 8 bases line up with TRBD1. The CDR3 has 18 amino acids. The V gene end was trimmed by 1 base and the J gene end by 3 bases; junction bases not matched to a gene: 10. The germline CDR1 and CDR2 sequences are MGHRA and YSYEKL. The CDR3: CASSQARGQGPYTGELFF. DNA for the CDR3: TGCGCCAGCAGCCAAGCCCGAGGACAGGGTCCATACACCGGGGAGCTGTTTTTT.

The V call is TRBV3-1 (or the pseudogene TRBV3-2), the J call TRBJ2-7; 10 bases match TRBD1. Germline CDR1 LGHDT, CDR2 YNNKEL (reference sequence). The ends lost 0 bases at V and 6 bases at J; junction bases unmatched: 2. This CDR3 region has 14 residues. The CDR3, as DNA: TGTGCCAGCAGCCAAGACGGACAGGGGGGCGAGCAGTACTTC. Translating gives CASSQDGQGGEQYF.

The CDR3 region is CSASRTGVLDEQYF. Here the CDR3 DNA reads TGCAGTGCTAGTCGCACCGGGGTATTAGACGAGCAGTACTTC. The genes are TRBV20-1 and TRBJ2-7; weak D call: TRBD2 (5 bases). The CDR3 spans 14 residues. The germline V gene has CDR1 DFQATT and CDR2 SNEGSKA (reference sequence). V lost 3 bases and J lost 5, with 17 bases in between.

The chain employs TRBV28 and TRBJ1-5; 7 bases fit TRBD1. CDR3 size: 14 residues. Germline V gene sequence: CDR1 MDHEN, CDR2 SYDVKM. Trimming at V came to 7 bases and at J to 3 bases, leaving 6 bases not matched to a gene. CDR3 loop: CASTRDRPNQPQHF. CDR3 DNA sequence: TGTGCCAGCACCCGGGACAGACCCAATCAGCCCCAGCATTTT.